These 18 T cell receptor beta chains were all obtained from the same sample, sequenced in a study of blood T cell repertoires in COVID-19. Sequencing was performed with immunoSEQ multiplex PCR; in TCRdb, only in-frame clones are kept and a portion is missing. The table has around 58,000 clones, approximately 87% seen once. The sample consisted of peripheral blood. Receptors were obtained from a human donor in a cohort sampled during active COVID-19.

The chain employs TRBV13 and TRBJ2-2, with no clear D. V was cut by 3 bases and J by 7 bases, with 9 bases left in between. The germline CDR1 and CDR2 sequences are PRHDT and FYEKMQ (reference sequence). This CDR3 has 13 residues. The CDR3 DNA sequence: TGTGCCAGCAGCTTCGGTCGATTCGGGGAGCTGTTTTTT. Its translation: CASSFGRFGELFF.

V usage is TRBV7-6 and J usage is TRBJ2-7, with TRBD1 identical over 9 bases. CDR3 length equals 16 residues. V was pared by 8 bases and J by 3 bases, with 14 bases of the junction left unmatched. Germline-derived CDR1 and CDR2 are SGHVS and FNYEAQ. This chain's CDR3 is CASDEHRDREYYEQYF. The CDR3 nucleotides are TGTGCCAGCGACGAACACCGGGACAGGGAATACTACGAGCAGTACTTC.

This clone was detected a few times. A read error may produce the germline difference seen at one junction end. This chain uses TRBV11-2 with TRBJ1-2; 8 nucleotides agree with TRBD1. CDR1 is SGHAT and CDR2 is FQNNGV in the germline V gene. This CDR3 contains 14 residues. As DNA, the CDR3 is TGTGCCAGCACCCCTGGGGGACAGGACTATCGCTACACCTTC. Protein: CASTPGGQDYRYTF.

This clone appeared once. The chain couples TRBV5-4 to TRBJ1-2, with D possibly being TRBD1 (5 bases). The germline V and J ends were trimmed by 2 bases and 8 bases, with 16 bases remaining between them. Germline V gene lookup returns CDR1 SGHNT and CDR2 YYREEE (reference sequence). The CDR3 sequence is 14 residues long. In DNA, the CDR3 is TGTGCCAGCAGCTTTCTTCAGGGAGGCAGCGGCTACACCTTC. Translation gives CASSFLQGGSGYTF.

This rearrangement joins TRBV20-1 to TRBJ1-6; 7 bases are shared with TRBD1. Per the germline V gene, CDR1 is DFQATT and CDR2 is SNEGSKA (reference sequence). The CDR3 extends over 14 amino acids. The J segment lost 5 bases and the V segment lost 6 bases, leaving 7 bases of the junction unmatched. The CDR3 protein is CSASEGTDNSPLHF. The CDR3 nucleotides are TGCAGTGCCAGTGAGGGGACAGATAATTCACCCCTCCACTTT.

The rearrangement uses TRBV28 and TRBJ1-1; 7 nucleotides agree with TRBD1. Germline V gene lookup returns CDR1 MDHEN and CDR2 SYDVKM. The J segment lost 4 bases and the V segment lost 5 bases, leaving 7 bases of the junction unmatched. The CDR3 is made up of 14 amino acids. CDR3 DNA: TGTGCCAGCAGTCTCTCCCCAGGGGGCACTGAAGCTTTCTTT. Encoded protein: CASSLSPGGTEAFF.

This sequence joins TRBV27 and TRBJ2-3; 7 bases map to TRBD2. The CDR3 sequence is 15 residues long. Germline CDR1 is MNHEY and CDR2 is SMNVEV (reference sequence). With 8 bases clipped from V and 2 bases from J, the junction kept 10 bases outside the gene matches. The CDR3, as DNA: TGTGCCAGCGCCCACACGAGCGGGGTCACAGATACGCAGTATTTT. It yields the protein CASAHTSGVTDTQYF.

V and J are TRBV7-2 and TRBJ2-1; 11 positions match TRBD2. Trimming cost V 5 bases and J 4 bases; bases outside gene matches: 10. Germline CDR1 SGHTA, CDR2 FQGNSA. The CDR3 sequence is 17 residues long. CDR3 coding DNA: TGTGCCAGCAGCCCAACTAGCGGGGGTACCAGATACAATGAGCAGTTCTTC. Translated, it gives CASSPTSGGTRYNEQFF.

The genes are TRBV7-3 and TRBJ1-2; D gene uncertain. From germline, CDR1 is SGHTA and CDR2 FQGTGA. The V end lost 5 bases, the J end lost 8 bases, and 18 bases lay between the germline ends. The CDR3 loop spans 14 amino acids. This chain's CDR3 is CASSPAGPTRGYTF. The CDR3 DNA follows: TGTGCCAGCAGCCCCGCGGGTCCGACGCGGGGCTACACCTTC. The entire variable domain, with the rest obtained from reference TRBV7-3 and TRBJ1-2, is as follows: GAGVSQTPSNKVTEKGKYVELRCDPISGHTALYWYRQSLGQGPEFLIYFQGTGAADDSGLPNDRFFAVRPEGSVSTLKIQRTERGDSAVYLCASSPAGPTRGYTFGSGTRLTVV.

The genes are TRBV9 and TRBJ2-1; 12 bases map to TRBD2. The germline gives CDR1 SGDLS, CDR2 YYNGEE. The V segment lost 3 bases and the J segment 6 bases; nucleotides outside the gene matches: 10. The CDR3 length is 17 residues. The chain's CDR3 is CASSGGYTSGGPNEQFF. The CDR3 DNA follows: TGTGCCAGCAGCGGAGGCTACACTAGCGGGGGGCCCAATGAGCAGTTCTTC. Full variable domain (outside the CDR3, taken from reference TRBV9 and TRBJ2-1): DSGVTQTPKHLITATGQRVTLRCSPRSGDLSVYWYQQSLDQGLQFLIQYYNGEERAKGNILERFSAQQFPDLHSELNLSSLELGDSALYFCASSGGYTSGGPNEQFFGPGTRLTVL.

Of note for this clone: This sample includes further DNA sequences coding for the same CDR3. The chain is built from TRBV11-2 and TRBJ2-2; possibly TRBD2 for D (5 bases). The V gene lost 0 bases and the J gene lost 5 bases, with 10 bases spanning the gap. The CDR3 spans 15 residues. Germline V gene data show CDR1 as SGHAT and CDR2 as FQNNGV. The CDR3 loop reads CASSLEGRGTGELFF. The CDR3 bases are TGTGCCAGCAGCTTAGAGGGTCGGGGAACCGGGGAGCTGTTTTTT.

This chain uses TRBV7-2 with TRBJ1-1; a weak D match, TRBD1 (5 bases). The CDR3 extends over 16 amino acids. The germline V and J ends were trimmed by 3 bases and 5 bases, with 19 bases remaining between them. Per the germline V gene, CDR1 is SGHTA and CDR2 is FQGNSA. DNA of the CDR3: TGTGCCAGCAGCTTTAGATACGGCAGGGAGGGAACTGAAGCTTTCTTT. Residues: CASSFRYGREGTEAFF.

This clone is categorized as medium-sized. This chain uses TRBV7-8 with TRBJ1-2; TRBD1 agrees at 7 bases. CDR1 is SGHVS and CDR2 is FQNEAQ in the germline V gene. V was clipped by 4 bases and J by 2 bases; unmatched bases: 7. The CDR3 has 15 amino acids. The DNA for the CDR3 is TGTGCCAGCAGCTCTAATCAACAGGGGAACTATGGCTACACCTTC. As protein: CASSSNQQGNYGYTF.

V and J are TRBV19 and TRBJ2-5; 8 bases match TRBD2. V gave up 6 bases and J gave up 3 bases; unmatched junction bases: 12. The germline V gene encodes CDR1 LNHDA and CDR2 SQIVND (reference sequence). The CDR3 spans 16 residues. The CDR3 protein is CASSYGFGAGEETQYF. DNA for the CDR3: TGTGCCAGTAGCTACGGTTTCGGAGCGGGAGAAGAGACCCAGTACTTC.

The chain links TRBV6-4 to TRBJ2-3; 7 bases fit TRBD2. There are 13 residues in the CDR3. Germline-derived CDR1 and CDR2 are MRHNA and SNTAGT. Unmatched junction bases numbered 2, after V lost 4 bases and J lost 4 bases. In DNA, the CDR3 is TGTGCCAGCAGTGGCGGGAGTGCAGATACGCAGTATTTT. Its protein product is CASSGGSADTQYF.

This chain links TRBV27 with TRBJ2-7; perhaps TRBD2 as D (6 bases). The CDR3 sequence is 15 residues long. V was cut by 2 bases and J by 3 bases, with 14 bases left in between. Germline CDR1 and CDR2: MNHEY and SMNVEV (reference sequence). CDR3 in amino acids: CASSLGRTMSYEQYF. DNA for the CDR3: TGTGCCAGCAGTTTAGGGAGGACCATGAGCTACGAGCAGTACTTC.

The chain combines TRBV7-2 with TRBJ2-6; 8 nucleotides agree with TRBD1. V was pared by 2 bases and J by 4 bases, with 13 bases of the junction left unmatched. CDR3 length: 19 amino acids. The germline gives CDR1 SGHTA, CDR2 FQGNSA. CDR3 sequence (DNA): TGTGCCAGCAGCTTAAAATTGGCAGGGGGCAGTGCCGGGGCCAACGTCCTGACTTTC. Amino acid sequence: CASSLKLAGGSAGANVLTF.

The chain carries TRBV19 and TRBJ2-1; 10 nucleotides line up with TRBD2. Per germline, CDR1 LNHDA and CDR2 SQIVND (reference sequence). CDR3 length: 13 residues. Losses at the gene ends were 7 bases for V and 5 bases for J; bases not matched to a gene: 2. The CDR3 nucleotides read TGTGCCAGTAAGCGGGGGGGAAACAATGAGCAGTTCTTC. It yields the protein CASKRGGNNEQFF.